These 24 T cell receptor beta chains originate from one sample sequenced in a study of T-cell memory formation after mild COVID-19 listed by TCRdb under 2021. Receptor amplification or capture employed 5' RACE. The data were produced on an Illumina NovaSeq 6000. In-frame beta chains were kept once TCRdb had trimmed the public reads at Q25 with fastp and called clones with MiXCR. Identical CDR3 proteins give one entry, which carries the most common genes and DNA. Counted in this sample were about half a million distinct CDR3 sequences; 15% to 20% of them appeared once. The ten top clones hold roughly an eighth of the sample. Sample: PBMCs or a T cell subset sorted from them (not recorded which). All receptors come from an adult woman who had mild COVID-19 (a few samples of this study predate the infection). The sample titles of this study are shuffled in the database, so cell type and time point are left out; the donor was told from shared clones.

This clonotype has only a few counts. The chain is built from TRBV23-1 and TRBJ1-5; D not certain. TRBV23-1 is an open reading frame whose function is uncertain. The V gene lost 0 bases and the J gene lost 1 base, with 10 bases spanning the gap. The CDR3 length is 16 residues. In DNA form, the CDR3 reads TGCGCCAGCAGTCAATCCGGACTATTCAGCAATCAGCCCCAGCATTTT. Amino acid sequence: CASSQSGLFSNQPQHF.

This chain connects TRBV7-9 to TRBJ2-7; D tentatively fits TRBD1 or TRBD2 (5 bases each). The CDR3 extends over 15 amino acids. The germline V gene encodes CDR1 SEHNR and CDR2 FQNEAQ (reference sequence). V gave up 5 bases and J gave up 1 base, with 15 bases separating them. In DNA, the CDR3 is TGTGCCAGCAGCCCCCCCGGGACCGAATCCTACGAGCAGTACTTC. It encodes CASSPPGTESYEQYF.

The gene calls are TRBV7-6 and TRBJ2-2; D is possibly TRBD2 (6 bases). The germline V and J ends were trimmed by 4 bases and 7 bases, with 13 bases remaining between them. Looked up from germline, CDR1 is SGHVS and CDR2 is FNYEAQ. This CDR3 spans 14 amino acids. Written as DNA, the CDR3 is TGTGCCAGCAGCTGGGACTTAGCAATCGGGGAGCTGTTTTTT. Its protein is CASSWDLAIGELFF. The whole variable domain, filled in from reference TRBV7-6 and TRBJ2-2, reads GAGVSQSPRYKVTKRGQDVALRCDPISGHVSLYWYRQALGQGPEFLTYFNYEAQQDKSGLPNDRFSAERPEGSISTLTIQRTEQRDSAMYRCASSWDLAIGELFFGEGSRLTVL.

CDR3 DNA: TGTGCCAGCAGCTTTCATCAGGGAAACACTGAAGCTTTCTTT. Its protein product is CASSFHQGNTEAFF. The V and J genes are TRBV11-3 and TRBJ1-1; perhaps TRBD1 as D (5 bases). CDR1 and CDR2 (germline): SGHNT, YENEEA. The CDR3 is 14 amino acids. V dropped 3 bases and J dropped 2 bases, with 10 bases sitting between them.

Of note for this clonotype: One end of the junction does not line up with germline, which may come from a read error. J is TRBJ2-5 and V is TRBV7-7; D may be TRBD2 (6 bases). The germline V gene has CDR1 SSHAT and CDR2 FNYEAQ (reference sequence). This CDR3 spans 13 amino acids. The CDR3 region has the DNA TGTGCTAGCAGCAGGGACTCTGGGGGGACCCAGTACTTC. Amino acid sequence: CASSRDSGGTQYF.

The rearrangement uses TRBV4-2 and TRBJ2-7; D may be TRBD2 (5 bases). This CDR3 contains 17 residues. V dropped 5 bases and J dropped 3 bases, with 23 bases sitting between them. Looked up from germline, CDR1 is LGHNA and CDR2 is YNFKEQ. The CDR3 spells CASSSRPAAESYYEQYF. The CDR3 region has the DNA TGTGCCAGCAGCTCTCGGCCGGCAGCGGAGAGCTACTACGAGCAGTACTTC.

This clonotype showed up just a few times. The rearrangement uses TRBV11-3 and TRBJ2-3, with 7 positions matching TRBD1. The CDR3 spans 13 residues. J was trimmed by 10 bases and V by 7 bases; bases with no gene match: 11. Germline CDR1 SGHNT, CDR2 YENEEA. CDR3 protein: CASNSYRDSAQYF. The CDR3 DNA reads TGTGCCAGCAATTCCTACCGGGACAGTGCGCAGTATTTT.

The chain employs TRBV3-2 and TRBJ2-7; the table names TRBD2, a call not compared with the DNA. TRBV3-2 is described as a pseudogene. The CDR3 covers 13 residues. Written as DNA, the CDR3 is TGTGCCAGCCTCCGGGGAGGTCTGTACGAGCAGTACGTC. It specifies CASLRGGLYEQYV.

The rearrangement joins TRBV3-1 to TRBJ2-5; 10 nucleotides line up with TRBD2. V was clipped by 0 bases and J by 5 bases; unmatched bases: 12. The CDR3 consists of 18 residues. Germline-derived CDR1 and CDR2 are LGHDT and YNNKEL (reference sequence). DNA of the CDR3: TGTGCCAGCAGCCAAGATCATTTTAGCGGGGGGCGACGGGAGACCCAGTACTTC. This encodes CASSQDHFSGGRRETQYF.

V and J are TRBV15 and TRBJ1-1; D is perhaps TRBD1 (5 bases). The CDR3 length is 14 residues. The V end was cut by 1 base, the J end by 1 base, with 7 bases between. Per the germline V gene, CDR1 is LNHNV and CDR2 is YYDKDF (reference sequence). DNA for the CDR3: TGTGCCACCAGCAGAGTCGGGGGGAACACTGAAGCTTTCTTT. It yields the protein CATSRVGGNTEAFF.

V gene TRBV7-2 combines with J gene TRBJ1-2, with a weak D call TRBD1 (5 bases). Germline V gene data show CDR1 as SGHTA and CDR2 as FQGNSA. V gave up 4 bases and J gave up 8 bases, with 14 bases separating them. The length of the CDR3 is 13 residues. Here the CDR3 reads CASSSIRGEGYTF. In DNA form, the CDR3 reads TGTGCCAGCAGCTCCATCCGGGGCGAGGGCTACACCTTC.

The chain has TRBV9 and TRBJ2-2; D possibly corresponds to TRBD1 (6 bases). Deletions cut 0 bases from V and 7 bases from J, with 16 bases between. This CDR3 comprises 16 residues. Germline V gene sequence: CDR1 SGDLS, CDR2 YYNGEE. CDR3 in amino acids: CASSVGDSEGVGELFF. In DNA, the CDR3 is TGTGCCAGCAGCGTAGGGGATAGCGAGGGGGTCGGGGAGCTGTTTTTT.

This clonotype showed up just a few times. The rearrangement uses TRBV7-3 and TRBJ1-1, with 9 bases that match TRBD1. Germline V CDR1 and CDR2: SGHTA, FQGTGA. The V and J ends lost 5 bases and 3 bases, in that order; junction bases with no gene match: 7. The CDR3 sequence is 15 residues long. CDR3 coding DNA: TGTGCCAGCAGCCGATCCCGGACAGGGGACACTGAAGCTTTCTTT. As protein: CASSRSRTGDTEAFF. The full variable domain, completed using reference TRBV7-3 and TRBJ1-1, is GAGVSQTPSNKVTEKGKYVELRCDPISGHTALYWYRQSLGQGPEFLIYFQGTGAADDSGLPNDRFFAVRPEGSVSTLKIQRTERGDSAVYLCASSRSRTGDTEAFFGQGTRLTVV.

This clonotype was counted only a few times. The rearrangement links TRBV20-1 to TRBJ2-5, with D possibly matching TRBD1 (6 bases). Germline V gene lookup returns CDR1 DFQATT and CDR2 SNEGSKA (reference sequence). This CDR3 spans 14 amino acids. V shed 0 bases and J shed 2 bases, with 10 bases lying between them. As DNA, the CDR3 is TGCAGTGCTAGAGATCGGACAGCTCAAGAGACCCAGTACTTC. This gives the protein CSARDRTAQETQYF.

This clonotype showed up just a few times. The V gene is TRBV20-1, the J gene TRBJ2-7, with 12 positions matching TRBD2. The germline CDR1 and CDR2 sequences are DFQATT and SNEGSKA (reference sequence). J gave up 6 bases and V 3 bases, and 15 bases lay outside the gene matches. The CDR3 is 17 amino acids. CDR3 nucleotide sequence: TGCAGTGCTAGTGATCGGGGCCTAGCGGGGGGGCGAGGCGAGCAGTACTTC. Translated: CSASDRGLAGGRGEQYF.

Ten or more counts support this clonotype. This chain connects TRBV10-3 to TRBJ2-1; the D gene is possibly TRBD2 (5 bases). Germline CDR1 ENHRY, CDR2 SYGVKD. The CDR3 loop spans 15 amino acids. Trimming took 4 bases from V and 8 from J, leaving 18 bases between them. CDR3 coding DNA: TGTGCCATCAGTGGCGGTAGTAGAGGGATCGATGAGCAGTTCTTC. It is translated as CAISGGSRGIDEQFF.

In its sample, this clonotype was seen a few times. Here the CDR3 reads CASSRGQGAYEQYF. The CDR3 bases are TGTGCCAGCAGCAGGGGACAGGGGGCGTACGAGCAGTACTTC. The chain links TRBV7-6 to TRBJ2-7, with 12 nucleotides matching TRBD1. CDR3 size: 14 residues. Germline CDR1 and CDR2: SGHVS and FNYEAQ. V lost 5 bases and J lost 4; bases outside the gene matches: 3.

This chain connects TRBV7-2 to TRBJ1-5; D possibly corresponds to TRBD1 (5 bases). Germline V gives CDR1 SGHTA, CDR2 FQGNSA. This CDR3 has 13 residues. V was trimmed by 6 bases and J by 3 bases, leaving 9 bases between them. Here the CDR3 reads CASRRQFNQPQHF. The CDR3 nucleotides read TGTGCCAGCAGGAGACAGTTCAATCAGCCCCAGCATTTT.

The chain links TRBV12-3 or TRBV12-4 to TRBJ2-7; D possibly corresponds to TRBD2 (5 bases). V was pared by 8 bases and J by 5 bases, with 16 bases between. The CDR3 is 13 amino acids. CDR3 in amino acids: CASGRGEGNEQYF. For the CDR3, the DNA is TGTGCCAGCGGTCGGGGAGAGGGAAACGAGCAGTACTTC.

This clonotype appeared a few times. This chain links TRBV7-9 with TRBJ2-7; D is ambiguous. Trimming removed 7 bases at V and 4 bases at J, with 20 bases between. CDR3 size: 15 residues. Per germline, CDR1 SEHNR and CDR2 FQNEAQ (reference sequence). The CDR3 DNA reads TGTGCCAGCAAGCCTTTGGGCCGGGCTTCTTACGAGCAGTACTTC. Translation: CASKPLGRASYEQYF. The variable domain in full, completed from reference TRBV7-9 and TRBJ2-7, reads DTGVSQNPRHKITKRGQNVTFRCDPISEHNRLYWYRQTLGQGPEFLTYFQNEAQLEKSRLLSDRFSAERPKGSFSTLEIQRTEQGDSAMYLCASKPLGRASYEQYFGPGTRLTVT.

This clonotype turned up a few times. The chain is built from TRBV24-1 and TRBJ1-2; D not resolved. CDR3 length: 12 amino acids. CDR1 and CDR2 from the germline V gene are KGHDR and SFDVKD. V was shortened by 4 bases and J by 3 bases, with 5 bases between the two germline ends. The CDR3 DNA sequence: TGTGCCACCAGTGAAACAGACTATGGCTACACCTTC. The encoded protein is CATSETDYGYTF.

V gene TRBV24-1 combines with J gene TRBJ2-1; D assignment may be TRBD1 or TRBD2 (5 bases each). The CDR3 totals 16 residues. Germline assignment: CDR1 KGHDR and CDR2 SFDVKD. Trimming removed 4 bases from V and 3 bases from J, with 15 bases in between. The CDR3 loop is CATSDGTASLYNEQFF. CDR3 nucleotides: TGTGCCACCAGTGACGGGACCGCAAGTCTCTACAATGAGCAGTTCTTC.

This clonotype has just a few counts. The V call is TRBV12-3 or TRBV12-4, the J call TRBJ2-3; D unclear. Trimming pared 1 base from V and 2 bases from J, leaving 10 bases between. There are 15 residues in the CDR3. The CDR3 spells CASSLESVVTDTQYF. The CDR3 nucleotides are TGTGCCAGCAGTTTAGAATCGGTTGTCACAGATACGCAGTATTTT.

This clonotype came up a few times. The chain employs TRBV20-1 and TRBJ2-5; D remains unclear. Germline CDR1 DFQATT, CDR2 SNEGSKA (reference sequence). The CDR3 extends over 15 amino acids. Trimming pared 0 bases from V and 1 base from J, leaving 12 bases between. CDR3 DNA sequence: TGCAGTGCTAGAGATTTTTTAGGCTCCCAAGAGACCCAGTACTTC. It specifies CSARDFLGSQETQYF.